A selection of T cell receptor beta chains follows, all from one sample in a study of cytomegalovirus exposure and HLA in healthy donors. Method: immunoSEQ multiplex PCR; TCRdb's copy keeps in-frame clones and lacks some. The table has roughly 150,000 clones, about 75% seen once. Sequenced sample: PBMCs. The receptors were gathered from a female donor in good health and CMV-seronegative. CDR3s include the opening cysteine and the closing phenylalanine or tryptophan. The order of the fields is clone size, V gene, J gene, D gene, CDR3 protein, CDR3 DNA. The D gene is left open where the match is weak. Not all rows give a size; the values are once, few, many and, for expanded clones, a class.

size: NA
V: TRBV9
J: TRBJ2-2
D: NA
CDR3: CASSAGSSNTGELFF
DNA: TGTGCCAGCAGCGCCGGGTCCTCGAACACCGGGGAGCTGTTTTTT

size: few
V: TRBV28
J: TRBJ2-5
D: TRBD1
CDR3: CASSFEGQGSRETQYF
DNA: TGTGCCAGCAGTTTTGAGGGACAGGGAAGTCGAGAGACCCAGTACTTC

size: NA
V: TRBV4-2
J: TRBJ2-3
D: NA
CDR3: CASSHERAGADTQYF
DNA: TGTGCCAGCAGCCATGAGCGTGCGGGCGCAGATACGCAGTATTTT

size: NA
V: TRBV6-5
J: TRBJ2-7
D: TRBD1
CDR3: CASSYVTGPYEQYF
DNA: TGTGCCAGCAGTTACGTGACAGGGCCCTACGAGCAGTACTTC

size: NA
V: TRBV7-2
J: TRBJ2-3
D: TRBD2
CDR3: CASSPRLAGTDTQYF
DNA: TGTGCCAGCAGCCCCAGACTAGCGGGCACAGATACGCAGTATTTT

size: NA
V: TRBV6-5
J: TRBJ1-4
D: NA
CDR3: CASSGGSDEKLFF
DNA: TGTGCCAGCAGTGGGGGGTCTGACGAAAAACTGTTTTTT

size: few
V: TRBV7-6
J: TRBJ2-2
D: NA
CDR3: CASSFDTNTGELFF
DNA: TGTGCCAGCAGCTTCGACACGAACACCGGGGAGCTGTTTTTT

size: once
V: TRBV5-8
J: TRBJ1-5
D: NA
CDR3: CASSLVPYSNQPQHF
DNA: TGTGCCAGCAGCTTGGTTCCTTATAGCAATCAGCCCCAGCATTTT

size: NA
V: TRBV7-6
J: TRBJ2-5
D: NA
CDR3: CASSLNPSGPVLGTQYF
DNA: TGTGCCAGCAGCCTTAACCCCAGCGGACCCGTCCTTGGGACCCAGTACTTC

size: once
V: TRBV30
J: TRBJ2-3
D: NA
CDR3: CAWSVRQVTDTQYF
DNA: TGTGCCTGGAGTGTAAGACAGGTCACAGATACGCAGTATTTT

size: NA
V: TRBV10-2
J: TRBJ2-7
D: TRBD1
CDR3: CASSVSGQGNEQYF
DNA: TGCGCCAGCAGTGTTTCGGGACAGGGGAACGAGCAGTACTTC

size: NA
V: TRBV5-1
J: TRBJ2-7
D: TRBD2
CDR3: CASSLALAGAYEQYF
DNA: TGCGCCAGCAGCTTGGCCCTAGCGGGAGCCTACGAGCAGTACTTC

size: NA
V: TRBV7-9
J: TRBJ2-7
D: TRBD2
CDR3: CASSTRLAGETYEQYF
DNA: TGTGCCAGCAGCACACGACTAGCGGGAGAGACCTACGAGCAGTACTTC

size: NA
V: TRBV13
J: TRBJ1-4
D: NA
CDR3: CASSTRPREKLFF
DNA: TGTGCCAGCAGCACCAGACCTAGAGAAAAACTGTTTTTT

size: once
V: TRBV5-6
J: TRBJ1-1
D: NA
CDR3: CASSFLTGKNTEAFF
DNA: TGTGCCAGCAGCTTTTTAACCGGGAAGAACACTGAAGCTTTCTTT

size: few
V: TRBV18
J: TRBJ1-2
D: NA
CDR3: CASSPGQDYGYTF
DNA: TGTGCCAGCTCACCTGGGCAGGACTATGGCTACACCTTC

size: NA
V: TRBV2
J: TRBJ1-3
D: NA
CDR3: CASRETANSGNTIYF
DNA: TGTGCCAGCAGGGAGACGGCAAACTCTGGAAACACCATATATTTT

size: NA
V: TRBV6-5
J: TRBJ1-4
D: TRBD1
CDR3: CASSLGQGNEKLFF
DNA: TGTGCCAGCAGCCTCGGACAGGGAAATGAAAAACTGTTTTTT

size: NA
V: TRBV19
J: TRBJ1-1
D: TRBD1
CDR3: CASSPGTANTEAFF
DNA: TGTGCCAGTAGTCCTGGGACAGCGAACACTGAAGCTTTCTTT

size: NA
V: TRBV30
J: TRBJ1-2
D: NA
CDR3: CAWSMPGRGNYGYTF
DNA: TGTGCCTGGAGTATGCCGGGACGGGGGAACTATGGCTACACCTTC

size: NA
V: TRBV19
J: TRBJ2-7
D: TRBD2
CDR3: CASSSRGGRSYEQYF
DNA: TGTGCCAGTAGCTCCCGGGGCGGGAGATCCTACGAGCAGTACTTC

size: NA
V: TRBV4-3
J: TRBJ2-7
D: NA
CDR3: CASSQDQDYPKDEQYF
DNA: TGCGCCAGCAGCCAAGATCAGGACTACCCTAAGGACGAGCAGTACTTC

size: once
V: TRBV28
J: TRBJ1-2
D: TRBD1
CDR3: CASSFHLRQGQKDGYTF
DNA: TGTGCCAGCAGTTTTCACCTCCGACAGGGGCAAAAGGATGGCTACACCTTC

size: few
V: TRBV27
J: TRBJ2-1
D: NA
CDR3: CASSTGIHEQFF
DNA: TGTGCCAGCAGTACAGGGATCCATGAGCAGTTCTTC